The 10 T cell receptor beta chains below all came from one sample that was sequenced in a study of T-cell reconstitution after alpha-beta-depleted transplantation in children. A library of TCRbeta sequences, prepared with unique molecular identifiers, was generated. MiXCR was run by TCRdb on the PCR reads, yielding one entry per CDR3 protein. The sample has approximately 490,000 distinct CDR3 sequences, 8% to 11% seen once. This specimen was PBMCs, taken before TCRalphabeta/CD19-depleted stem cell transplant. The receptors derive from a child aged 2 to 10 with inherited bone marrow failure, due to receive a stem cell transplant.

The chain links TRBV7-2 to TRBJ2-7; D is possibly TRBD1 (5 bases). CDR3 size: 15 residues. Germline V gene sequence: CDR1 SGHTA, CDR2 FQGNSA. V gave up 1 base and J gave up 1 base, with 11 bases separating them. The CDR3 protein is CASSLGSQGSYEQYF. As DNA, the CDR3 is TGTGCCAGCAGCTTAGGAAGCCAGGGATCCTACGAGCAGTACTTC. The entire variable domain, with the rest obtained from reference TRBV7-2 and TRBJ2-7, is as follows: GAGVSQSPSNKVTEKGKDVELRCDPISGHTALYWYRQSLGQGLEFLIYFQGNSAPDKSGLPSDRFSAERTGGSVSTLTIQRTQQEDSAVYLCASSLGSQGSYEQYFGPGTRLTVT.

In its sample, this clonotype was seen many times. The chain has TRBV7-2 and TRBJ1-5; 7 nucleotides line up with TRBD1. Germline V gives CDR1 SGHTA, CDR2 FQGNSA. Unmatched junction bases numbered 4, after V lost 1 base and J lost 7 bases. The CDR3 is 14 amino acids. CDR3 loop: CASSLDRGSQPQHF. The CDR3 DNA is TGTGCCAGCAGCTTAGACAGGGGTTCCCAGCCCCAGCATTTT.

This clonotype was found many times. The junction departs from germline at one end; a sequencing error may be responsible. The chain couples TRBV7-7 to TRBJ2-3; the match to TRBD2 covers 8 bases. Germline lookup yields CDR1 SSHAT and CDR2 FNYEAQ (reference sequence). The CDR3 runs to 15 residues. In DNA form, the CDR3 reads TGTGCTAGCAGCTTAGCCGAGCGGGAGAAAGATACGCAGTATTTT. It specifies CASSLAEREKDTQYF.

The CDR3: CASKQRTSGRFNEQFF. CDR3 nucleotides: TGTGCCAGCAAGCAACGTACTAGCGGGCGCTTCAATGAGCAGTTCTTC. The rearrangement uses TRBV2 and TRBJ2-1; 9 bases agree with TRBD2. V shed 7 bases, J shed 6 bases, and the junction held 13 bases outside the gene matches. The CDR3 runs to 16 residues. Looked up from germline, CDR1 is SNHLY and CDR2 is FYNNEI.

This clonotype was counted many times. This chain links TRBV20-1 with TRBJ1-4; the D gene is possibly TRBD1 (6 bases). Germline V gene sequence: CDR1 DFQATT, CDR2 SNEGSKA (reference sequence). The CDR3 length is 14 residues. Deletions cut 4 bases from V and 2 bases from J, with 11 bases between. The CDR3 spells CSANQGRTNEKLFF. CDR3 sequence (DNA): TGCAGTGCTAATCAGGGGAGGACTAATGAAAAACTGTTTTTT.

In its sample, this clonotype was seen many times. This chain joins TRBV5-1 and TRBJ2-1; TRBD2 aligns across 7 bases. J lost 7 bases, V lost 0 bases, and 10 bases had no gene match. Looked up from germline, CDR1 is SGHRS and CDR2 is YFSETQ. This CDR3 comprises 16 residues. The DNA for the CDR3 is TGCGCCAGCAGCTTGGATCTCAACCACGGGGGGAATGAGCAGTTCTTC. It codes for CASSLDLNHGGNEQFF.

Many counts were recorded for this clonotype. The chain is built from TRBV6-6 and TRBJ1-1; TRBD1 matches 7 bases. The CDR3 length is 12 residues. The V segment lost 5 bases and the J segment 10 bases; nucleotides outside the gene matches: 7. CDR1 is MNHNY and CDR2 is SVGAGI in the germline V gene (reference sequence). The CDR3 nucleotides read TGTGCCAGCAGTGCCCCGACAGGGAGAGCTTTCTTT. It is translated as CASSAPTGRAFF.

This clonotype was counted at least ten times. This chain joins TRBV7-9 and TRBJ2-1; D may correspond to TRBD1 or TRBD2 (5 bases each). V gave up 5 bases and J gave up 6 bases, with 20 bases separating them. The CDR3 is 16 amino acids. CDR1 is SEHNR, CDR2 FQNEAQ, per germline (reference sequence). The CDR3 sequence is CASSRPTGTASNEQFF. For the CDR3, the DNA is TGTGCCAGCAGCCGGCCAACCGGGACGGCCTCCAATGAGCAGTTCTTC.

In this sample, this clonotype turned up a few times. The rearrangement links TRBV29-1 to TRBJ1-2; TRBD1 aligns across 10 bases. In germline, CDR1 is SQVTM, CDR2 ANQGSEA. Germline trimming cut 1 base from V and 6 bases from J; bases unmatched to any gene: 14. CDR3 length equals 17 residues. The CDR3 loop reads CSVEGGVADRGLDGYTF. The CDR3 DNA reads as TGCAGCGTTGAAGGTGGGGTGGCCGACAGGGGGCTCGATGGCTACACCTTC. Combining the CDR3 with reference TRBV29-1 and TRBJ1-2 gives the whole variable domain SAVISQKPSRDICQRGTSLTIQCQVDSQVTMMFWYRQQPGQSLTLIATANQGSEATYESGFVIDKFPISRPNLTFSTLTVSNMSPEDSSIYLCSVEGGVADRGLDGYTFGSGTRLTVV.

Only a few counts were recorded for this clonotype. V gene TRBV24-1 combines with J gene TRBJ2-3, with 8 bases fitting TRBD2. J gave up 5 bases and V 3 bases, and 18 bases lay outside the gene matches. The CDR3 is 19 amino acids. Germline assignment: CDR1 KGHDR and CDR2 SFDVKD. In nucleotides, the CDR3 is TGTGCCACCAGTGATCCCTCGCTCCCCAGCGGGAGCCTCAGAGATACGCAGTATTTT. This encodes CATSDPSLPSGSLRDTQYF.